Only a few counts were recorded for the clone carrying this TCR beta chain. The CDR3 runs 11 residues. Germline V gene lookup returns CDR1 DFQATT and CDR2 SNEGSKA (reference sequence). The V end was cut by 6 bases, the J end by 6 bases, with 11 bases between. This specimen comes from a study of blood T cell repertoires in COVID-19. The overall study: Specimens from acute and convalescent COVID-19 originated in the United States, Italy and Spain. T cells, B-cell-depleted T cells, or PBMCs provided the cDNA or gDNA that served as material.

In the original analysis: The assay estimated nucleated cells by amplifying reference gene primers. Here immunoSEQ multiplex PCR was the method, and the copy in TCRdb shows in-frame clones only, minus some. V, J and clone size are taken as reported in that table, and D and trimming were inferred from the DNA itself. This sample yields 200,000 to 300,000 clones, of which around 86% are seen a single time; about 1.6% belongs to the top ten. Specimen: peripheral blood. The receptor's source is a woman aged 40 to 50 who had recovered from COVID-19. The genes are TRBV20-1 and TRBJ1-2; D uncertain. The CDR3 spells CSAPAGDGYTF. The CDR3 DNA follows: TGCAGTGCCCCCGCCGGGGATGGCTACACCTTC.